These 10 T cell receptor beta chains originate from one sample sequenced in a study of OX40 agonist ivuxolimab in advanced cancers. This table comes from immunoSEQ multiplex PCR, and its TCRdb copy is limited to in-frame clones, with some not included. Found here are some 68,000 clones, more than 80% of them singletons; the top ten hold 10% to 12%. This material consisted of CD4+ or CD8+ T cells sorted from blood, taken in a trial of the OX40 agonist ivuxolimab. All receptors come from an adult with an advanced solid tumor such as melanoma, head and neck, liver or kidney cancer.

This chain joins TRBV5-1 and TRBJ2-3; possibly TRBD1 for D (5 bases). The CDR3 runs to 14 residues. CDR1 and CDR2 (germline): SGHRS, YFSETQ. Deletions cut 0 bases from V and 6 bases from J, with 11 bases between. The CDR3: CASSLDSGLDTQYF. CDR3 nucleotides: TGCGCCAGCAGCTTGGATTCAGGGCTGGATACGCAGTATTTT.

The gene calls are TRBV6-1 and TRBJ1-3; D uncertain. The CDR3 contains 13 residues. CDR1 is MNHNS and CDR2 is SASEGT in the germline V gene. Trimming stripped 6 bases from V and 8 bases from J, with 14 bases between. CDR3 sequence (DNA): TGTGCCAGCAGCCTCATCGACGCCTACACCATATATTTT. Translation: CASSLIDAYTIYF.

This sequence joins TRBV7-9 and TRBJ1-2, with D perhaps TRBD1 (6 bases). The germline V and J ends were trimmed by 3 bases and 4 bases, with 15 bases remaining between them. This CDR3 has 15 amino acids. CDR1 SEHNR and CDR2 FQNEAQ come from the germline V gene (reference sequence). CDR3 nucleotides: TGTGCCAGCAGCTTCAAGGCAGGGGAACGCTATGGCTACACCTTC. This gives the protein CASSFKAGERYGYTF.

This clone was counted a few times. This chain uses TRBV5-1 with TRBJ2-3; TRBD2 aligns across 12 bases. Germline V gene lookup returns CDR1 SGHRS and CDR2 YFSETQ. V was clipped by 7 bases and J by 3 bases; unmatched bases: 6. CDR3 length: 15 amino acids. The CDR3 loop reads CASRTSGDFTDTQYF. CDR3 bases: TGCGCCAGCCGGACTAGCGGGGACTTTACAGATACGCAGTATTTT.

V gene TRBV7-9 combines with J gene TRBJ1-2; D remains unclear. Germline V CDR1 and CDR2: SEHNR, FQNEAQ (reference sequence). Trimming stripped 2 bases from V and 0 bases from J, with 10 bases between. The CDR3 totals 15 residues. DNA of the CDR3: TGTGCCAGCAGCTTATCTGGACGGACTAACTATGGCTACACCTTC. Amino acids: CASSLSGRTNYGYTF.

The chain couples TRBV13 to TRBJ2-7; maybe TRBD2 (6 bases). This CDR3 has 15 residues. Trimming removed 8 bases from V and 1 base from J, with 18 bases in between. CDR1 and CDR2 (germline): PRHDT, FYEKMQ (reference sequence). The CDR3 here is CASSPAGLLSYEQYF. CDR3 bases: TGTGCCAGCTCCCCAGCGGGTCTCCTATCCTACGAGCAGTACTTC.

The V gene is TRBV10-2, the J gene TRBJ1-5; TRBD1 is a possible D gene (5 bases). This CDR3 has 14 amino acids. Per germline, CDR1 WSHSY and CDR2 SAAADI. V lost 2 bases and J lost 2, with 7 bases in between. For the CDR3, the DNA is TGCGCCAGCAGTGAGGGACACCGCAATCAGCCCCAGCATTTT. Translation: CASSEGHRNQPQHF.

This clone showed up just once. The V gene is TRBV5-4, the J gene TRBJ1-4; 9 nucleotides line up with TRBD1. The V segment lost 4 bases and the J segment 5 bases; nucleotides outside the gene matches: 6. CDR3 length: 15 residues. CDR1 and CDR2 (germline): SGHNT, YYREEE (reference sequence). CDR3 amino acids: CASSPGQGLNEKLFF. The CDR3 region has the DNA TGTGCCAGCAGCCCGGGACAGGGTCTCAATGAAAAACTGTTTTTT.

The chain joins TRBV5-4 to TRBJ2-1; D may be TRBD2 (6 bases). The CDR3 contains 16 residues. CDR1 and CDR2 (germline): SGHNT, YYREEE (reference sequence). Trimming removed 4 bases from V and 1 base from J, with 15 bases in between. This CDR3 reads CASSPSGGESYNEQFF. The CDR3 DNA follows: TGTGCCAGCAGCCCTTCGGGCGGGGAGTCCTACAATGAGCAGTTCTTC.

V usage is TRBV14 and J usage is TRBJ2-7, with unresolved D. The V and J ends lost 2 bases and 0 bases respectively, with 11 bases between them. Germline CDR1 reads SGHDN; CDR2 reads FVKESK. The CDR3 has 15 residues. CDR3 nucleotide sequence: TGTGCCAGCAGCCAAAGGTTAGGGATCTCCTACGAGCAGTACTTC. Residues: CASSQRLGISYEQYF.